What follows describes a single T cell receptor beta chain. What it recognizes is unknown. With 60 Vbeta and 13 Jbeta primers, the PCR was carried out. The method was immunoSEQ multiplex PCR; TCRdb's version includes in-frame clones alone and lacks a portion of them. The sample consists of approximately 130,000 clones, around 72% of them appearing once. The sample is drawn from a study of cytomegalovirus exposure and HLA in healthy donors. Whole-study findings and limits: In a later analysis, TCR beta V- and J-gene trimming was associated with a missense DCLRE1C variant. Later on, an analysis showed TCR association rates differing by HLA locus, with DRB1 the most and HLA-C the fewest. Relative to equally common others, HLA-associated TCR beta chains showed greater clonal expansion in a later analysis.

The CDR3 is made up of 15 amino acids. Germline lookup yields CDR1 SGHRS and CDR2 YFSETQ. V shed 3 bases, J shed 5 bases, and the junction held 2 bases outside the gene matches. Sequences were obtained from PBMCs. The receptor comes from a man in his fifties or sixties in good health and CMV-seropositive. The chain has TRBV5-1 and TRBJ2-1; 13 bases map to TRBD2. CDR3 residues: CASSSTSGGNNEQFF. CDR3 coding DNA: TGCGCCAGCAGCTCGACTAGCGGGGGGAACAATGAGCAGTTCTTC.